This TCR beta chain was captured by sequencing in a study of CD8 T cells in ankylosing spondylitis. CDR3 length: 16 residues. Deletions cut 0 bases from V and 3 bases from J, with 12 bases between. Germline V gene lookup returns CDR1 SGHTA and CDR2 FQGNSA. TCRdb re-analysed the 5' RACE reads in MiXCR, keeping a single row per CDR3 protein. The sample includes around 230,000 distinct CDR3 sequences, 8.6% of them seen just once. The receptor was derived from a male donor with ankylosing spondylitis or in good health (not recorded which). Specimen: blood, either unsorted or a sorted T cell fraction (not recorded which). This chain connects TRBV7-2 to TRBJ1-5; D remains ambiguous. The CDR3, as DNA: TGTGCCAGCAGCTTAGCCCCCCCCCGAGCCAATCAGCCCCAGCATTTT. The encoded protein is CASSLAPPRANQPQHF.